The sample holds many counts of the clone carrying this T cell receptor (beta chain). The antigen is unknown. The CDR3 regions of TCR beta were amplified from RNA transcripts. Using the HTBI primer set, a first-round RT-PCR was run on the TCR CDR3. TCRdb re-analysed the multiplex PCR reads in MiXCR, keeping a single row per CDR3 protein. The table records under 350,000 distinct CDR3 sequences, approximately 14% of them present only once. This sample is part of a study of T cells in Graves' hyperthyroidism and ophthalmopathy. Broader study findings: By a 13 V-J model, ophthalmopathy was set apart from stable hyperthyroidism.

Uncontrolled infection, other autoimmune disease, pregnancy or lactation led to exclusion. Trimming at V came to 2 bases and at J to 3 bases, leaving 2 bases not matched to a gene. The length of the CDR3 is 15 residues. CDR1 is MDHEN and CDR2 is SYDVKM in the germline V gene. The TCR originated in a woman in her forties with Graves' ophthalmopathy. The chain employs TRBV28 and TRBJ2-3; 10 bases line up with TRBD1. Material for sequencing was blood. Written as DNA, the CDR3 is TGTGCCAGCAGTTTAAAGGGACAGGGGACAGATACGCAGTATTTT. Translation: CASSLKGQGTDTQYF.